This TCR beta chain emerged from a study of T cell clonality in common variable immunodeficiency. Heparinized whole blood, 5 to 8 ml, came from each donor. Notes on the study in general: Common variable immunodeficiency TCR beta sequences reportedly had fewer deletions and N-nucleotide insertions. TCRbeta clonality was increased in CVID versus healthy controls.

This clone was detected ten times or more. Its target is unknown. Read sequence stops 3 residues before the CDR3 end, and the germline J gene provides the missing end. Assay used: immunoSEQ multiplex PCR; TCRdb lists only in-frame clones, some missing. The specimen has 15,000 to 20,000 clones, none found just once. The CDR3 loop spans 15 amino acids. Germline loops: CDR1 SGHTA, CDR2 FQGNSA. V dropped 5 bases and J dropped 1; count of bases not matched to a gene: 7. The chain carries TRBV7-2 and TRBJ1-1, with TRBD1 matching 7 bases. Sequencing was performed on peripheral blood mononuclear cells. The TCR sequence derives from a human donor with common variable immunodeficiency. The CDR3 sequence is CASSLQGIQNTEAFF. The CDR3 bases that were read are TGTGCCAGCAGCCTACAGGGGATCCAGAACACTGAA.